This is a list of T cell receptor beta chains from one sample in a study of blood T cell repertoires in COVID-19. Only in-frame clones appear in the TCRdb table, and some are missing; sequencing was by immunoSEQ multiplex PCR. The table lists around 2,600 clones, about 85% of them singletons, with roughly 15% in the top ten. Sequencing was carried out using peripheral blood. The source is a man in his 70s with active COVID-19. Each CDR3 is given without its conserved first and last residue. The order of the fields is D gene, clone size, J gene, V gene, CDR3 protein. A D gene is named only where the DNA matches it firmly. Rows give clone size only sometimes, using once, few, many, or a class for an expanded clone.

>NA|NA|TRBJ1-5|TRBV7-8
ASSLGRGLIQPQH
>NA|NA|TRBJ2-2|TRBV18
ASSQAGGTGELF
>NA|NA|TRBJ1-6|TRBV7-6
ASSSQSSYNSPLH
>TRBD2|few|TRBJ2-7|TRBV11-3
ASSFLAASSYEQY
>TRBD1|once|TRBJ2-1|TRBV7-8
ASSRGQGSDEQF
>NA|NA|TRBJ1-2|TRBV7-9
ASSYSTGSYGYT
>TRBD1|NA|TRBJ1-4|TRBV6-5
ASRAGTDYEKLF
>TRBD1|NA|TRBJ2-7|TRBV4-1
ASSQVGTGPYEQY
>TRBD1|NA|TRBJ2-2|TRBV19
ASTRDRAGGELF
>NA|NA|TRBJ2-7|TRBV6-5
ASSYEGFYEQY
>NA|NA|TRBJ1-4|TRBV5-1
ASSLAGATNEKLF
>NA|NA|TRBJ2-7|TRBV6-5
ASTRNPRSSYEQY
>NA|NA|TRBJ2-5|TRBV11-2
ASRSLMYQETQY
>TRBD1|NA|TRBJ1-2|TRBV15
ATSRRRGQGNGYT
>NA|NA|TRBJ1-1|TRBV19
ASSIGGAQAF
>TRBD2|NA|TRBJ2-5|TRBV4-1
ASSQASGSSQGTQY
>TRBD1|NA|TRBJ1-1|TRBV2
ASSRSGTGTSEAF
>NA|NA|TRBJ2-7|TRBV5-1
ASSLQGIGSYEQY
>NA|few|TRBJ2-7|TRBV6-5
VSWGDGSYEQY
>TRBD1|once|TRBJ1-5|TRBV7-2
ASSLVVTGGRDQH
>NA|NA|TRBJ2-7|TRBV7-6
ASSSPGAYEQY
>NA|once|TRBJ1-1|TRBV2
ASRGAGLGEAF
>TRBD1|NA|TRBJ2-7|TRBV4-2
ASSQRLGQGAEQY
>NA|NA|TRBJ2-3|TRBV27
ASSLVDPSTDTQY
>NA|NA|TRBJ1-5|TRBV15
ATSRDRGGQPQH